Below, 32 T cell receptor beta chains from the same sample are listed, as sequenced in a study of T cell changes during pregnancy in multiple sclerosis (dated by TCRdb to the late 2010s). The library was generated by the immunoSEQ multiplex PCR assay. In its TCRdb copy, this immuneACCESS table keeps in-frame sequences only and misses some clones. Where compared with another copy, unresolved V genes explain less than half of these, and the others have no known cause. The sample has tens of thousands of clones on record, approximately 94% of them singletons. Less than 0.55% of the sample comes from the top ten. The source material was CD4+ T cells from peripheral blood mononuclear cells, sampled after pregnancy. All receptors derive from a female donor with multiple sclerosis, enrolled in a pregnancy study.

The gene calls are TRBV11-2 and TRBJ1-3; possible D gene TRBD1, 5 bases. Looked up from germline, CDR1 is SGHAT and CDR2 is FQNNGV. CDR3 length equals 16 residues. V lost 4 bases, J lost 3 bases, and 16 bases lay in between. CDR3 amino acids: CASSWAGGVVGNTIYF. CDR3 nucleotide sequence: TGTGCCAGCAGCTGGGCCGGGGGGGTCGTTGGAAACACCATATATTTT.

The chain has TRBV7-2 and TRBJ2-3; D possibly corresponds to TRBD1 (6 bases). Germline V lookup: CDR1 SGHTA, CDR2 FQGNSA. The CDR3 runs 16 residues. V gave up 5 bases and J gave up 0 bases, with 15 bases separating them. Here the CDR3 reads CASSPPGGTSTDTQYF. The CDR3 bases are TGTGCCAGCAGCCCTCCTGGGGGCACTAGCACAGATACGCAGTATTTT.

This chain connects TRBV6-5 to TRBJ1-4; 9 bases match TRBD1. Germline CDR1 and CDR2: MNHEY and SVGAGI. V lost 7 bases, J lost 10 bases, and 7 bases stayed unmatched. The CDR3 totals 13 residues. The CDR3 bases are TGTGCCAGCAAATCGGACAGGGGTGTAAAACTGTTTTTT. Amino acid sequence: CASKSDRGVKLFF.

With respect to this clone: An end of the junction differs from the germline gene, which may be a read error. This chain connects TRBV28 to TRBJ2-1; TRBD1 agrees at 9 bases. The V gene's germline CDR1 is MDHEN and CDR2 SYDVKM. This CDR3 is 15 amino acids long. The CDR3 sequence: CASSPGQGSYNGQFF. CDR3 sequence (DNA): TGTGCCAGCAGTCCCGGACAGGGGTCCTATAATGGGCAGTTCTTC.

This chain uses TRBV10-3 with TRBJ2-1, with 13 positions matching TRBD2. The CDR3 is made up of 16 amino acids. J lost 5 bases, V lost 4 bases, and 5 bases had no gene match. The V gene's germline CDR1 is ENHRY and CDR2 SYGVKD. The CDR3 sequence: CAISAHGLAGDNEQFF. The CDR3 region has the DNA TGTGCCATCAGTGCCCATGGACTAGCGGGGGACAATGAGCAGTTCTTC.

The chain carries TRBV5-4 and TRBJ1-4; 7 nucleotides agree with TRBD1. Trimming took 5 bases from V and 4 from J; bases not matched to a gene: 8. The CDR3 is 15 residues long. Per germline, CDR1 SGHNT and CDR2 YYREEE (reference sequence). CDR3 in DNA: TGTGCCAGCAGTTTACAGGGGAAGAGTAATGAAAAACTGTTTTTT. It specifies CASSLQGKSNEKLFF.

The rearrangement joins TRBV2 to TRBJ1-6; tentative D call: TRBD1 (6 bases). Germline CDR1 is SNHLY and CDR2 is FYNNEI. V lost 7 bases to trimming and J lost 9 bases, with 16 bases between them. This CDR3 region has 14 residues. In nucleotides, the CDR3 is TGTGCCAGCACGATCGCCAGGGGCAGTTCACCCCTCCACTTT. Protein sequence: CASTIARGSSPLHF.

This clone was detected only once. The chain has TRBV18 and TRBJ1-2; no definite D call. The CDR3 is made up of 15 amino acids. V lost 0 bases and J 8 bases, leaving 16 bases between the germline ends. The germline V gene has CDR1 KGHSH and CDR2 LQKENI. Written as DNA, the CDR3 is TGTGCCAGCTCACCACCCGGGAACGACCCTAGAGGCTACACCTTC. This sequence encodes CASSPPGNDPRGYTF. Full variable domain (outside the CDR3, taken from reference TRBV18 and TRBJ1-2): NAGVMQNPRHLVRRRGQEARLRCSPMKGHSHVYWYRQLPEEGLKFMVYLQKENIIDESGMPKERFSAEFPKEGPSILRIQQVVRGDSAAYFCASSPPGNDPRGYTFGSGTRLTVV.

This chain uses TRBV5-1 with TRBJ2-5; D gene ambiguous. Germline assignment: CDR1 SGHRS and CDR2 YFSETQ. The CDR3 consists of 13 residues. V was clipped by 4 bases and J by 1 base, with 8 bases between them. CDR3: CASSLYLQETQYF. Here the CDR3 DNA reads TGCGCCAGCAGCCTGTATCTCCAAGAGACCCAGTACTTC.

CDR3 protein: CASRRTSGQETQYF. CDR3 sequence (DNA): TGTGCCAGCAGGCGTACTAGCGGACAAGAGACCCAGTACTTC. The V call is TRBV5-6, the J call TRBJ2-5; TRBD2 agrees at 8 bases. This CDR3 contains 14 residues. V lost 5 bases and J lost 2; bases outside the gene matches: 5. CDR1 SGHDT and CDR2 YYEEEE come from the germline V gene.

This clone was counted a single time. The chain is built from TRBV18 and TRBJ1-1; unclear D gene. The CDR3 spans 15 residues. Between the trimmed V and J ends, which lost 2 bases and 4 bases, there was a span of 14 bases. Germline V gives CDR1 KGHSH, CDR2 LQKENI. The CDR3: CASSPGEAGSTEAFF. The CDR3 nucleotides read TGTGCCAGCTCACCAGGGGAGGCGGGGAGCACTGAAGCTTTCTTT.

This clone has a single count. The V gene is TRBV7-9, the J gene TRBJ1-6, with 7 bases lining up with TRBD1. Trimming cost V 5 bases and J 6 bases; bases outside gene matches: 4. The germline CDR1 and CDR2 sequences are SEHNR and FQNEAQ (reference sequence). The CDR3 length is 14 residues. The CDR3: CASSEGTANSPLHF. The CDR3 nucleotides are TGTGCCAGCAGCGAAGGGACAGCTAATTCACCCCTCCACTTT. The full variable domain, rest sourced from reference TRBV7-9 and TRBJ1-6, is DTGVSQNPRHKITKRGQNVTFRCDPISEHNRLYWYRQTLGQGPEFLTYFQNEAQLEKSRLLSDRFSAERPKGSFSTLEIQRTEQGDSAMYLCASSEGTANSPLHFGNGTRLTVT.

V is TRBV5-1 and J is TRBJ2-1; 9 bases fit TRBD1. V lost 3 bases to trimming and J lost 0 bases; unmatched junction nucleotides: 4. Looked up from germline, CDR1 is SGHRS and CDR2 is YFSETQ. This CDR3 is 16 amino acids long. The CDR3 DNA reads as TGCGCCAGCAGCTGGTTGGACAGGGGCTCCTACAATGAGCAGTTCTTC. This codes for CASSWLDRGSYNEQFF. The variable domain in full, with the rest retrieved from reference TRBV5-1 and TRBJ2-1, is KAGVTQTPRYLIKTRGQQVTLSCSPISGHRSVSWYQQTPGQGLQFLFEYFSETQRNKGNFPGRFSGRQFSNSRSEMNVSTLELGDSALYLCASSWLDRGSYNEQFFGPGTRLTVL.

The gene calls are TRBV11-3 and TRBJ2-1; 7 bases match TRBD1. Losses at the gene ends were 5 bases for V and 4 bases for J; bases not matched to a gene: 8. Germline-derived CDR1 and CDR2 are SGHNT and YENEEA. There are 15 residues in the CDR3. Written as DNA, the CDR3 is TGTGCCAGCAGCGAAACAGGGGTAGGGTACAATGAGCAGTTCTTC. This sequence encodes CASSETGVGYNEQFF.

The V call is TRBV7-2, the J call TRBJ1-5; no reliable D call. Germline lookup yields CDR1 SGHTA and CDR2 FQGNSA. The germline V and J ends were trimmed by 6 bases and 5 bases, with 11 bases remaining between them. CDR3 length: 13 residues. This CDR3 reads CASSPDTDQPQHF. CDR3 DNA: TGTGCCAGCAGTCCCGACACCGATCAGCCCCAGCATTTT.

This clone was recorded once. The V call is TRBV5-1, the J call TRBJ2-1; TRBD2 might be the D (5 bases). Germline lookup yields CDR1 SGHRS and CDR2 YFSETQ. Trimming removed 4 bases at V and 5 bases at J, with 31 bases between. This CDR3 is built from 20 residues. The CDR3 nucleotides read TGCGCCAGCAGCCCGGCCAAGCAGCCCGCTTATGTGCGGGTCCACAATGAGCAGTTCTTC. Translation: CASSPAKQPAYVRVHNEQFF.

The chain employs TRBV7-3 and TRBJ2-7; 8 bases agree with TRBD1. V lost 10 bases, J lost 3 bases, and 8 bases stayed unmatched. Germline V gene lookup returns CDR1 SGHTA and CDR2 FQGTGA. The CDR3 spans 13 residues. The CDR3 sequence is CATGGGVVYEQYF. The CDR3 DNA follows: TGTGCCACAGGGGGCGGAGTGGTCTACGAGCAGTACTTC.

In this sample, this clone turned up a few times. The chain uses TRBV9 and TRBJ2-7, with 12 positions matching TRBD2. Per germline, CDR1 SGDLS and CDR2 YYNGEE. With 3 bases clipped from V and 3 bases from J, the junction kept 4 bases outside the gene matches. The CDR3 has 15 residues. The DNA of the CDR3 is TGTGCCAGCAGCGAGGGACTAGCGGGTCTCTACGAGCAGTACTTC. Translation: CASSEGLAGLYEQYF. Supplemented by reference TRBV9 and TRBJ2-7, the full variable domain reads DSGVTQTPKHLITATGQRVTLRCSPRSGDLSVYWYQQSLDQGLQFLIQYYNGEERAKGNILERFSAQQFPDLHSELNLSSLELGDSALYFCASSEGLAGLYEQYFGPGTRLTVT.

The rearrangement joins TRBV19 to TRBJ2-7, with 10 bases lining up with TRBD2. The CDR3 is made up of 17 amino acids. Germline values: CDR1 LNHDA, CDR2 SQIVND (reference sequence). V shed 7 bases and J 0 bases; nucleotides not matched to a gene: 12. This chain's CDR3 is CASTSRALAGDSYEQYF. The CDR3, as DNA: TGTGCCAGTACCTCAAGGGCCCTAGCGGGGGACTCCTACGAGCAGTACTTC.

V usage is TRBV7-9 and J usage is TRBJ2-2; 9 bases match TRBD1. CDR3 length: 15 residues. CDR1 and CDR2 from the germline V gene are SEHNR and FQNEAQ (reference sequence). V shed 4 bases and J 3 bases; nucleotides not matched to a gene: 3. The CDR3 DNA is TGTGCCAGCAGCTCGGGACAGGGAGACACCGGGGAGCTGTTTTTT. This translates into CASSSGQGDTGELFF.

V usage is TRBV27 and J usage is TRBJ1-1; 8 nucleotides line up with TRBD1. CDR1 and CDR2 from the germline V gene are MNHEY and SMNVEV (reference sequence). V trimming: 3 bases; J trimming: 8 bases; junction bases outside the gene matches: 8. The CDR3 has 14 amino acids. CDR3 nucleotide sequence: TGTGCCAGCAGTTTTTGGCAGGGGGCGTCCGAAGCTTTCTTT. Its protein is CASSFWQGASEAFF.

The rearrangement joins TRBV7-9 to TRBJ2-7; 10 bases are shared with TRBD1. This CDR3 has 16 residues. Trimming cost V 3 bases and J 2 bases; bases outside gene matches: 7. In germline, CDR1 is SEHNR, CDR2 FQNEAQ (reference sequence). CDR3 amino acids: CASSLRSGTGAYEQYF. DNA for the CDR3: TGTGCCAGCAGCTTGAGATCCGGGACAGGGGCCTACGAGCAGTACTTC.

The chain couples TRBV30 to TRBJ2-1; 8 bases line up with TRBD2. Per the germline V gene, CDR1 is GTSNPN and CDR2 is SVGIG (reference sequence). V shed 2 bases, J shed 4 bases, and the junction held 4 bases outside the gene matches. The CDR3 is 14 amino acids. This chain's CDR3 is CAWSTSGLYNEQFF. CDR3 coding DNA: TGTGCCTGGAGTACTAGCGGCCTATACAATGAGCAGTTCTTC.

The rearrangement joins TRBV5-8 to TRBJ1-2; 8 bases are shared with TRBD1. The J segment lost 6 bases and the V segment lost 4 bases, leaving 5 bases of the junction unmatched. Germline CDR1 and CDR2: SGHTS and YDEGEE. The CDR3 spans 13 residues. CDR3 sequence (DNA): TGTGCCAGCAGCGGAGCAGGGGGCGATGGCTACACCTTC. It encodes CASSGAGGDGYTF.

The rearrangement uses TRBV19 and TRBJ1-2; D unresolved. The CDR3 has 11 amino acids. The V end was cut by 0 bases, the J end by 10 bases, with 6 bases between. Germline loops: CDR1 LNHDA, CDR2 SQIVND (reference sequence). The CDR3 bases are TGTGCCAGTAGTATAGAAGTAGCCTACACCTTC. This translates into CASSIEVAYTF.

This clone has more than one count but fewer than ten. The chain uses TRBV27 and TRBJ1-1; TRBD1 agrees at 7 bases. The CDR3 has 14 amino acids. V trimming: 6 bases; J trimming: 6 bases; junction bases outside the gene matches: 10. Germline values: CDR1 MNHEY, CDR2 SMNVEV (reference sequence). CDR3 nucleotides: TGTGCCAGCAGGGATCCGGGACAGTCACCTGAAGCTTTCTTT. Protein product: CASRDPGQSPEAFF.

Only one count was recorded for this clone. This sequence joins TRBV30 and TRBJ2-2; D may be TRBD1 (6 bases). Trimming took 3 bases from V and 0 from J, leaving 11 bases between them. The CDR3 has 15 residues. CDR1 and CDR2 (germline): GTSNPN, SVGIG (reference sequence). As DNA, the CDR3 is TGTGCCTGGAGAGGGGGACACCCGAACACCGGGGAGCTGTTTTTT. This sequence encodes CAWRGGHPNTGELFF.

The rearrangement uses TRBV7-2 and TRBJ2-7; TRBD2 agrees at 11 bases. CDR3 length: 17 amino acids. V shed 5 bases, J shed 2 bases, and the junction held 11 bases outside the gene matches. The germline CDR1 and CDR2 sequences are SGHTA and FQGNSA. The CDR3 DNA reads as TGTGCCAGCAGCCACATCACCGGGGGACTAGCGGCCTACGAGCAGTACTTC. Amino acid sequence: CASSHITGGLAAYEQYF.

This clone appeared once. The chain employs TRBV27 and TRBJ2-7; 7 bases line up with TRBD1. V lost 8 bases to trimming and J lost 1 base; unmatched junction nucleotides: 5. CDR3 length: 13 residues. Per the germline V gene, CDR1 is MNHEY and CDR2 is SMNVEV (reference sequence). CDR3 DNA: TGTGCCAGCCAGGAACAGGGGTCCTACGAGCAGTACTTC. As protein: CASQEQGSYEQYF.

The chain carries TRBV30 and TRBJ1-5, with a weak D call TRBD1 (6 bases). Germline V lookup: CDR1 GTSNPN, CDR2 SVGIG (reference sequence). CDR3 size: 14 residues. V lost 0 bases and J lost 2, with 8 bases in between. This CDR3 is CAWSVRQGNQPQHF. The CDR3 nucleotides are TGTGCCTGGAGTGTTAGACAGGGCAATCAGCCCCAGCATTTT. Filled out from reference TRBV30 and TRBJ1-5, the complete variable domain reads SQTIHQWPATLVQPVGSPLSLECTVEGTSNPNLYWYRQAAGRGLQLLFYSVGIGQISSEVPQNLSASRPQDRQFILSSKKLLLSDSGFYLCAWSVRQGNQPQHFGDGTRLSIL.

The chain uses TRBV19 and TRBJ1-5; 9 nucleotides line up with TRBD1. The CDR3 length is 15 residues. Germline trimming cut 6 bases from V and 5 bases from J; bases unmatched to any gene: 8. The germline V gene has CDR1 LNHDA and CDR2 SQIVND (reference sequence). The CDR3 is CASSTRDRVHQPQHF. Here the CDR3 DNA reads TGTGCCAGTAGCACTCGGGACAGGGTACATCAGCCCCAGCATTTT.

The CDR3 region is CASRPNPGQGFSPLHF. The CDR3 nucleotides are TGTGCCAGCAGGCCGAATCCGGGACAGGGGTTCTCACCCCTCCACTTT. The V and J genes are TRBV7-8 and TRBJ1-6, with 10 nucleotides matching TRBD1. The CDR3 runs to 16 residues. J was trimmed by 10 bases and V by 6 bases; bases with no gene match: 12. Looked up from germline, CDR1 is SGHVS and CDR2 is FQNEAQ.